This T cell receptor beta chain stems from a study of cytomegalovirus exposure and HLA in healthy donors. To note about this clone: What it binds is not known.

Trimming cost V 3 bases and J 4 bases, with 12 bases left between them. Germline V lookup: CDR1 PRHDT, CDR2 FYEKMQ (reference sequence). This CDR3 comprises 14 residues. The PCR employed 60 Vbeta primers together with 13 Jbeta primers. Sequenced by immunoSEQ multiplex PCR; TCRdb stores in-frame clones only, minus some. The data hold fewer than 110,000 clones, with about 80% observed a single time. Broader study findings: Reportedly, fewer N-insertions than the approximately 610-donor mean appeared in an Asian-associated ancestry cluster in a later analysis.

The gene calls are TRBV13 and TRBJ1-1; D remains ambiguous. The TCR originated in a man in his forties in good health and CMV-seronegative. The sample was PBMCs. CDR3 in DNA: TGTGCCAGCAGCTTCGGCCAACCGGGCACTGAAGCTTTCTTT. This sequence encodes CASSFGQPGTEAFF.